The 10 T cell receptor beta chains below all came from one sample that was sequenced in a study of blood T cell repertoires in COVID-19. Sequencing used immunoSEQ multiplex PCR; TCRdb keeps in-frame clones, though not all of them. The sample lists roughly 220,000 clones, around 83% occurring once. Sequencing input: peripheral blood. These TCRs come from a woman between 45 and 60 years old with COVID-19, enrolled during active disease.

The V gene is TRBV27, the J gene TRBJ2-4, with 8 positions matching TRBD2. The CDR3 loop spans 13 amino acids. The V segment lost 2 bases and the J segment 9 bases; nucleotides outside the gene matches: 3. Germline CDR1 and CDR2: MNHEY and SMNVEV (reference sequence). CDR3 loop: CASSLGTSRIQYF. CDR3 nucleotides: TGTGCCAGCAGTTTAGGGACTAGTCGCATTCAGTACTTC.

The J gene is TRBJ1-3, the V gene TRBV5-1; perhaps TRBD1 as D (5 bases). This CDR3 is 14 amino acids long. V was cut by 4 bases and J by 0 bases, with 8 bases left in between. CDR1 is SGHRS and CDR2 is YFSETQ in the germline V gene. The CDR3 region has the DNA TGCGCCAGCAGCGCGGGGGACTCTGGAAACACCATATATTTT. Translated, it gives CASSAGDSGNTIYF.

This chain uses TRBV5-4 with TRBJ2-1; 8 bases map to TRBD2. The V segment lost 4 bases and the J segment 7 bases; nucleotides outside the gene matches: 4. The CDR3 totals 13 residues. Per the germline V gene, CDR1 is SGHNT and CDR2 is YYREEE (reference sequence). For the CDR3, the DNA is TGTGCCAGCAGCCTTAGCGGGGTAAATGAGCAGTTCTTC. This sequence encodes CASSLSGVNEQFF.

The chain couples TRBV27 to TRBJ2-7, with D maybe TRBD2 (7 bases). This CDR3 has 13 amino acids. Germline V gene lookup returns CDR1 MNHEY and CDR2 SMNVEV (reference sequence). V was trimmed by 4 bases and J by 5 bases, leaving 12 bases between them. The CDR3 nucleotides are TGTGCCAGCAGTTGGGGGGGGCCTGACGAGCAGTACTTC. The encoded protein is CASSWGGPDEQYF.

V gene TRBV7-8 combines with J gene TRBJ1-1; weak D call: TRBD1 (6 bases). Germline V CDR1 and CDR2: SGHVS, FQNEAQ. The CDR3 consists of 13 residues. Trimming stripped 10 bases from V and 0 bases from J, with 12 bases between. The CDR3 spells CATLQGLNTEAFF. CDR3 nucleotide sequence: TGTGCCACCCTCCAGGGGTTGAACACTGAAGCTTTCTTT.

The chain employs TRBV12-3 or TRBV12-4 and TRBJ2-1, with a possible D match to TRBD1 (5 bases). This CDR3 spans 12 amino acids. The ends were cut back, 6 bases at V and 5 bases at J, with 8 bases in the middle. The CDR3 here is CASRARDNEQFF. DNA of the CDR3: TGTGCCAGCAGGGCCAGGGACAATGAGCAGTTCTTC.

V and J are TRBV24-1 and TRBJ2-1, with 12 bases identical to TRBD2. With V trimmed by 4 bases and J by 3 bases, 15 bases remained unmatched. CDR1 is KGHDR, CDR2 SFDVKD, per germline. The CDR3 spans 20 residues. The CDR3 region is CATSDPTLTSGGGNYNEQFF. The CDR3 DNA reads as TGTGCCACCAGTGACCCGACTTTGACTAGCGGGGGCGGTAACTACAATGAGCAGTTCTTC.

This chain links TRBV6-1 with TRBJ2-7, with TRBD2 as a possible D gene (5 bases). From germline, CDR1 is MNHNS and CDR2 SASEGT. Trimming left V 3 bases short and J 5 bases short, with 14 bases between. The CDR3 has 14 amino acids. DNA for the CDR3: TGTGCCAGCAGTGAGAGTGTCGGGATCAACGAGCAGTACGTC. It is translated as CASSESVGINEQYV.

This rearrangement joins TRBV7-9 to TRBJ2-7; a weak D match, TRBD1 (6 bases). Germline loops: CDR1 SEHNR, CDR2 FQNEAQ (reference sequence). Trimming took off 1 base at V and 3 bases at J, with 19 bases between the two ends. The CDR3 is 17 residues long. CDR3 residues: CASSLGFGDTLNYEQYF. CDR3 nucleotides: TGTGCCAGCAGCTTAGGGTTCGGGGACACGCTAAACTACGAGCAGTACTTC.

V usage is TRBV7-2 and J usage is TRBJ1-3, with 10 bases that match TRBD1. Germline CDR1 SGHTA, CDR2 FQGNSA. The CDR3 sequence is 15 residues long. Unmatched junction bases numbered 5, after V lost 5 bases and J lost 4 bases. CDR3 loop: CASSPRQGAGNTIYF. The CDR3 DNA is TGTGCCAGCAGCCCTCGACAGGGGGCGGGAAACACCATATATTTT.